The present T cell receptor (beta chain) was sequenced within a study of beta chain features in type 1 diabetes. Study-wide results and caveats: Researchers could not determine here whether HLA type influences TCRB rearrangement.

Expressed TCRB transcripts were sequenced because the isolated RNA had all been reverse transcribed beforehand. Sequencing was performed with immunoSEQ multiplex PCR; in TCRdb, only in-frame clones are kept and a portion is missing. The table lists 430,000 or so clones, 11% of them singletons. CD45RO/CCR7/CD25/CD127/CD95/CD27 staining was used to isolate CD4+ naive, central memory, regulatory and stem cell-like memory cells by sorting. This clone was recorded a few times. The antigen remains unidentified. The TCR was taken from a woman aged 18-29 years in good health. Specimen: naive CD4+ T cells from blood.

The CDR3 here is CASSSRTSGGPDTQYF. CDR3 bases: TGTGCCAGCAGCTCCCGGACTAGCGGGGGTCCAGATACGCAGTATTTT. The chain couples TRBV5-4 to TRBJ2-3; 13 bases map to TRBD2. V lost 3 bases, J lost 4 bases, and 5 bases stayed unmatched. This CDR3 is built from 16 residues. In germline, CDR1 is SGHNT, CDR2 YYREEE (reference sequence). Using reference TRBV5-4 and TRBJ2-3 for the parts outside the CDR3, the full variable domain is ETGVTQSPTHLIKTRGQQVTLRCSSQSGHNTVSWYQQALGQGPQFIFQYYREEENGRGNFPPRFSGLQFPNYSSELNVNALELDDSALYLCASSSRTSGGPDTQYFGPGTRLTVL.